A selection of T cell receptor beta chains follows, all from one sample in a study of shared clonotypes between healthy human individuals. TCRdb keeps only in-frame clones here, not all; method: immunoSEQ multiplex PCR. The data hold about 1.1 million clones, with 75% to 80% observed a single time. Sample: memory CD4+ T cells from PBMCs. These receptors originate from a man younger than 30 in good health. Some clones in this sample may be carry-over from other donors' samples. Both conserved end residues are part of each CDR3. The D gene is left open where the match is weak. Size values are once, few and many counts, or a class for expanded clones, and some rows have none.

TRBJ2-3 TRBV28 TRBD2 - CASSLAGLAGGRPSTDTQYF TGTGCCAGCAGTTTAGCAGGACTAGCGGGGGGACGCCCTAGCACAGATACGCAGTATTTT
TRBJ1-6 TRBV7-9 - - CASSSDRINSPLHF TGTGCCAGCAGCTCGGACAGAATTAATTCACCCCTCCACTTT
TRBJ1-2 TRBV5-1 - - CASSLNGDGYTF TGCGCCAGCAGCTTGAACGGGGATGGCTACACCTTC
TRBJ1-2 TRBV7-9 - - CASSPGVNYGYTF TGTGCCAGCAGCCCCGGAGTCAACTATGGCTACACCTTC
TRBJ2-5 TRBV7-3 - - CASSLGQGPQETQYF TGTGCCAGCAGCTTGGGTCAGGGGCCCCAAGAGACCCAGTACTTC
TRBJ2-3 TRBV15 - - CATSRDQPNTDTQYF TGTGCCACCAGCAGAGATCAACCGAACACAGATACGCAGTATTTT
TRBJ2-3 TRBV5-1 - - CASSYTDSRSTDTQYF TGCGCCAGCAGCTACACGGACAGCCGAAGCACAGATACGCAGTATTTT
TRBJ1-2 TRBV28 TRBD1 - CASSSDRAGGYTF TGTGCCAGCAGCTCAGACAGGGCCGGTGGCTACACCTTC
TRBJ2-7 TRBV30 TRBD1 - CACETPGTGISYEQYF TGTGCCTGTGAGACTCCGGGGACAGGGATCTCCTACGAGCAGTACTTC
TRBJ1-1 TRBV7-3 TRBD1 - CASSRQGDTEAFF TGTGCCAGCAGCCGACAGGGTGACACTGAAGCTTTCTTT
TRBJ2-7 TRBV27 TRBD1 many CASSFVGQGSYEQYF TGTGCCAGCAGTTTCGTCGGACAGGGAAGCTACGAGCAGTACTTC
TRBJ2-1 TRBV6-5 - - CASSFIQTYNEQFF TGTGCCAGCAGTTTCATACAAACGTACAATGAGCAGTTCTTC
TRBJ2-7 TRBV5-1 TRBD2 - CASSSRTSGRVYEQYF TGCGCCAGCAGCTCTAGGACTAGCGGGAGAGTATACGAGCAGTACTTC
TRBJ2-1 TRBV4-3 - - CASSQGVSGNEQFF TGCGCCAGCAGCCAAGGTGTGAGCGGGAATGAGCAGTTCTTC
TRBJ2-4 TRBV28 TRBD1 - CASSGGQGMVAKNIQYF TGTGCCAGCAGTGGGGGACAGGGGATGGTCGCCAAAAACATTCAGTACTTC
TRBJ1-5 TRBV27 - few CASGGNQPQHF TGTGCCAGCGGCGGGAATCAGCCCCAGCATTTT
TRBJ2-7 TRBV27 TRBD2 - CASRMGLAAYEQYF TGTGCCAGCAGGATGGGACTAGCGGCGTACGAGCAGTACTTC
TRBJ2-3 TRBV28 TRBD2 - CASNRREYLDTQYF TGTGCCAGCAATCGGCGGGAGTACCTAGATACGCAGTATTTT
TRBJ1-5 TRBV5-6 - - CASSLGLSDQPQHF TGTGCCAGCAGCTTGGGGCTCAGCGATCAGCCCCAGCATTTT
TRBJ2-3 TRBV27 - once CASRYTEGDTDTQYF TGTGCCAGCAGATATACAGAGGGAGACACAGATACGCAGTATTTT
TRBJ2-7 TRBV5-1 - - CASSLSVAASSYEQYF TGCGCCAGCAGCTTGAGCGTGGCAGCCTCCTCCTACGAGCAGTACTTC
TRBJ2-7 TRBV11-3 - - CASSPGGGTAYEQYF TGTGCCAGCAGCCCTGGGGGTGGCACCGCCTACGAGCAGTACTTC
TRBJ2-3 TRBV28 TRBD2 - CAITNSGLAGGTDTQYF TGTGCCATCACAAACTCGGGGCTAGCGGGAGGGACAGATACGCAGTATTTT
TRBJ2-4 TRBV27 TRBD2 - CASSSHPGRLAGGREGNIQYF TGTGCCAGCAGTTCCCACCCGGGCCGACTAGCGGGAGGCCGGGAGGGAAACATTCAGTACTTC
TRBJ1-1 TRBV28 TRBD1 - CASSLQYRGAFF TGTGCCAGCAGTTTACAATACAGGGGAGCTTTCTTT
TRBJ2-7 TRBV25-1 - - CASTLGSWGEQYF TGTGCCAGCACCTTGGGTTCTTGGGGCGAGCAGTACTTC
TRBJ2-7 TRBV4-3 TRBD2 many CASSQGGGGTYEQYF TGCGCCAGCAGCCAAGGGGGGGGAGGGACGTACGAGCAGTACTTC
TRBJ2-7 TRBV11-1 - - CASSSSVYSYEQYF TGTGCCAGCAGCTCCAGCGTTTACTCCTACGAGCAGTACTTC
TRBJ2-1 TRBV5-1 TRBD2 - CASSLDTSGRAGYNEQFF TGCGCCAGCAGCTTGGATACTAGCGGGAGGGCCGGTTACAATGAGCAGTTCTTC
TRBJ2-1 TRBV21-1 - - CASRRGLGGIEQFF TGTGCCAGCAGGCGGGGACTAGGGGGTATTGAGCAGTTCTTC
TRBJ1-1 TRBV18 - - CASSPGAGNTEAFF TGTGCCAGCTCACCGGGGGCAGGGAACACTGAAGCTTTCTTT
TRBJ1-1 TRBV19 - - CASSIVGGTEAFF TGTGCCAGTAGTATAGTGGGCGGGACTGAAGCTTTCTTT
TRBJ1-1 TRBV5-1 - - CASSLVLAGGGSNTEAFF TGCGCCAGCAGCTTGGTACTGGCGGGGGGCGGCTCGAACACTGAAGCTTTCTTT
TRBJ1-3 TRBV18 - - CASSPQGPPDTIYF TGTGCCAGCTCACCGCAGGGGCCTCCCGACACCATATATTTT
TRBJ2-5 TRBV28 - - CASRGRLGTQEAQYF TGTGCCAGCAGGGGTAGACTAGGAACCCAAGAGGCCCAGTACTTC
TRBJ2-2 TRBV5-1 TRBD2 - CASSFLAGVAGELFF TGCGCCAGCAGCTTCTTGGCGGGAGTCGCCGGGGAGCTGTTTTTT
TRBJ2-6 TRBV5-1 - - CASSPRGLSGANVLTF TGCGCCAGCAGCCCACGGGGACTCTCTGGGGCCAACGTCCTGACTTTC
TRBJ2-3 TRBV5-1 TRBD1 - CASSGRTGSTDTQYF TGCGCCAGCAGCGGCAGGACAGGTAGCACAGATACGCAGTATTTT
TRBJ2-2 TRBV28 - - CASSPSMNTGELFF TGTGCCAGCAGTCCCAGTATGAACACCGGGGAGCTGTTTTTT
TRBJ2-5 TRBV7-3 - few CASSPHGQETQYF TGTGCCAGCAGCCCGCACGGCCAAGAGACCCAGTACTTC
TRBJ1-5 TRBV19 TRBD1 - CASSITGALSAQHF TGTGCCAGTAGTATAACAGGGGCTTTATCGGCCCAGCATTTT
TRBJ2-3 TRBV18 TRBD1 - CASSTQGASTDTQYF TGTGCCAGCTCAACACAGGGGGCTAGCACAGATACGCAGTATTTT
TRBJ1-3 TRBV7-7 - - CASSLSPGGGNTIYF TGTGCCAGCAGCTTAAGTCCGGGAGGTGGAAACACCATATATTTT
TRBJ2-2 TRBV4-2 TRBD2 - CASSQGPGAGGPNTGELFF TGTGCCAGCAGCCAAGGCCCAGGAGCGGGAGGGCCGAACACCGGGGAGCTGTTTTTT
TRBJ2-3 TRBV9 TRBD1 - CASSVGGQGADTQYF TGTGCCAGCAGCGTGGGGGGACAGGGCGCAGATACGCAGTATTTT
TRBJ1-4 TRBV10-2 - - CASLRRGLEEKLFF TGCGCCAGCCTCCGACGGGGGTTGGAGGAAAAACTGTTTTTT
TRBJ1-5 TRBV5-1 TRBD1 - CASSLDRGGQPQHF TGCGCCAGCAGCTTGGACAGGGGCGGGCAGCCCCAGCATTTT
TRBJ1-2 TRBV7-9 - few CASSFGLTGYNYGYTF TGTGCCAGCAGCTTCGGACTGACGGGTTACAACTATGGCTACACCTTC
TRBJ1-2 TRBV5-1 TRBD1 once CASSDGQAELSPYGYTF TGCGCCAGCAGCGATGGACAGGCCGAGTTAAGTCCCTATGGCTACACCTTC
TRBJ2-1 TRBV11-2 - - CASSFGVTNVEQFF TGTGCCAGCAGCTTTGGGGTCACGAACGTTGAGCAGTTCTTC
TRBJ2-7 TRBV28 - - CASRGRAYEQYF TGTGCCAGCAGGGGCAGGGCCTACGAGCAGTACTTC
TRBJ1-3 TRBV4-1 TRBD1 - CASGSQGAIGNTIYF TGCGCCAGTGGATCACAGGGGGCGATTGGAAACACCATATATTTT